This T cell receptor (beta chain) comes out of a study of identical twins' blood T cells. TCRdb analysed the 5' RACE reads with MiXCR anew, one entry per CDR3 protein. The sample yields 350,000 to 400,000 distinct CDR3 sequences, about 28% seen once. Germline V gives CDR1 LGHNA, CDR2 YSLEER. Trimming pared 7 bases from V and 2 bases from J, leaving 11 bases between. There are 14 residues in the CDR3. To note about this clonotype: Its antigen is unidentified.

The study, taken as a whole, reports: Twins shared more top CDR3 clonotypes than unrelated donors did.

The specimen was PBMCs. The chain employs TRBV4-3 and TRBJ2-2, with D possibly called TRBD1 or TRBD2 (5 bases each). The receptor's source is a woman aged 18 to 50 in good health. The CDR3 nucleotides are TGCGCCAGCACGCAGGGACCTAACACCGGGGAGCTGTTTTTT. Protein sequence: CASTQGPNTGELFF.